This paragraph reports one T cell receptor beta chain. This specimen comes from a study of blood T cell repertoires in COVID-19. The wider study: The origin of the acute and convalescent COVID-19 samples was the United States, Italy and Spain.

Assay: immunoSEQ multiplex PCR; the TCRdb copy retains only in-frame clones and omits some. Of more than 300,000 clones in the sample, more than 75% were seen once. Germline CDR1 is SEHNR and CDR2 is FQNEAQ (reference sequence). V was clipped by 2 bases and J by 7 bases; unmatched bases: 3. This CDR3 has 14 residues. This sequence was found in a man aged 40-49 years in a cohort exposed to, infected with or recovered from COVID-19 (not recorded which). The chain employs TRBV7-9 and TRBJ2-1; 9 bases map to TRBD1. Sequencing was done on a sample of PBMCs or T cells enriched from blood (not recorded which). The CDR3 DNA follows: TGTGCCAGCAGCTTAAGACAGGGGGGAAATGAGCAGTTCTTC. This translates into CASSLRQGGNEQFF. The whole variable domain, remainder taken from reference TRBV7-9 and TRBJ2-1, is DTGVSQNPRHKITKRGQNVTFRCDPISEHNRLYWYRQTLGQGPEFLTYFQNEAQLEKSRLLSDRFSAERPKGSFSTLEIQRTEQGDSAMYLCASSLRQGGNEQFFGPGTRLTVL.